These 30 T cell receptor beta chains share one sample of origin, sequenced in a study of T cells in tuberculosis. Thawed, overnight-rested PBMC were stained with GMM-loaded CD1B tetramer, viability dye and anti-CD3, then sorted. The CD1B tetramers carried C32 glucose monomycolate purified from Rhodococcus equi. Profiled with immunoSEQ multiplex PCR; TCRdb holds only in-frame clones, not every one. The sample shows about 58,000 clones, 70% to 90% of them seen only once. What was sequenced was CD1b-GMM tetramer-negative cells sorted from PBMCs. The origin of the receptors is an adult woman with latent tuberculosis.

J is TRBJ2-5 and V is TRBV11-3, with a weak D call TRBD2 (6 bases). The CDR3 has 15 amino acids. V dropped 2 bases and J dropped 1 base, with 11 bases sitting between them. Germline values: CDR1 SGHNT, CDR2 YENEEA. The CDR3 is CASSLWWRGQETQYF. DNA of the CDR3: TGTGCCAGCAGCTTATGGTGGCGGGGCCAAGAGACCCAGTACTTC.

V gene TRBV6-6 combines with J gene TRBJ2-5, with TRBD2 identical over 11 bases. The CDR3 sequence is 15 residues long. The V segment lost 8 bases and the J segment 5 bases; nucleotides outside the gene matches: 10. In germline, CDR1 is MNHNY, CDR2 SVGAGI (reference sequence). CDR3 protein: CASSLSGGALETQYF. CDR3 DNA: TGTGCCAGCTCCCTTAGCGGGGGGGCCTTGGAGACCCAGTACTTC.

This chain uses TRBV5-4 with TRBJ2-1, with D possibly matching TRBD2 (6 bases). This CDR3 has 14 residues. V was clipped by 0 bases and J by 7 bases, with 11 bases between them. Germline V CDR1 and CDR2: SGHNT, YYREEE (reference sequence). CDR3 sequence: CASSLAVRDNEQFF. The CDR3 bases are TGTGCCAGCAGCTTGGCCGTGCGGGATAATGAGCAGTTCTTC.

The genes are TRBV10-3 and TRBJ1-5; 8 bases agree with TRBD1. Germline CDR1 reads ENHRY; CDR2 reads SYGVKD. This CDR3 spans 15 amino acids. The trim removed 2 bases at V and 2 bases at J, leaving 2 bases unmatched. CDR3 nucleotides: TGTGCCATCAGTGAGGGGGGACAGGGCAATCAGCCCCAGCATTTT. Amino acids: CAISEGGQGNQPQHF.

The chain combines TRBV18 with TRBJ2-3, with 7 bases that match TRBD1. Germline V gives CDR1 KGHSH, CDR2 LQKENI. V lost 4 bases and J lost 4; bases outside the gene matches: 8. The CDR3 contains 15 residues. The CDR3 DNA reads TGTGCCAGCTCACTAGACAGGGTCTGGGCAGATACGCAGTATTTT. Its translation: CASSLDRVWADTQYF.

The chain joins TRBV6-6 to TRBJ1-2, with TRBD1 identical over 10 bases. This CDR3 comprises 13 residues. The ends lost 0 bases at V and 13 bases at J; junction bases unmatched: 5. The germline CDR1 and CDR2 sequences are MNHNY and SVGAGI (reference sequence). The CDR3 region is CASSYSTGGAGTF. As DNA, the CDR3 is TGTGCCAGCAGTTACTCGACAGGGGGCGCGGGCACCTTC.

The chain carries TRBV5-1 and TRBJ1-1, with TRBD1 identical over 10 bases. In germline, CDR1 is SGHRS, CDR2 YFSETQ. The CDR3 spans 14 residues. V lost 2 bases and J lost 4; bases outside the gene matches: 2. CDR3 coding DNA: TGCGCCAGCAGCTTTGGACAGGGGGTCACTGAAGCTTTCTTT. Protein product: CASSFGQGVTEAFF.

This chain links TRBV25-1 with TRBJ1-4; TRBD1 is a possible D gene (5 bases). Trimming removed 0 bases from V and 12 bases from J, with 8 bases in between. The CDR3 totals 12 residues. Germline CDR1 is MGHDK and CDR2 is SYGVNS. DNA of the CDR3: TGTGCCAGCAGTGAATATCGGGGGGAACTGTTTTTT. It specifies CASSEYRGELFF.

The chain combines TRBV2 with TRBJ2-1, with D hard to call. There are 14 residues in the CDR3. CDR1 and CDR2 (germline): SNHLY, FYNNEI. The V end lost 0 bases, the J end lost 5 bases, and 8 bases lay between the germline ends. The CDR3 DNA reads TGTGCCAGCAGTGAAGCGAGGCCACACAATGAGCAGTTCTTC. Residues: CASSEARPHNEQFF.

V gene TRBV18 combines with J gene TRBJ1-6; 10 nucleotides line up with TRBD1. V dropped 2 bases and J dropped 11; count of bases not matched to a gene: 3. Germline CDR1 KGHSH, CDR2 LQKENI. This CDR3 has 14 amino acids. This CDR3 is CASSPGTGVTPLHF. The CDR3 region has the DNA TGTGCCAGCTCACCAGGGACAGGGGTGACACCCCTCCACTTT.

The V gene is TRBV28, the J gene TRBJ1-3, with D possibly TRBD1 on 5 matching bases. CDR1 is MDHEN and CDR2 is SYDVKM in the germline V gene. There are 14 residues in the CDR3. V was cut by 3 bases and J by 2 bases, with 8 bases left in between. The CDR3 region is CASSFEGAGNTIYF. In nucleotides, the CDR3 is TGTGCCAGCAGTTTTGAAGGGGCTGGAAACACCATATATTTT.

The chain joins TRBV7-2 to TRBJ2-2, with D hard to call. Germline V gene sequence: CDR1 SGHTA, CDR2 FQGNSA. This CDR3 region has 13 residues. The V and J ends lost 4 bases and 1 base respectively, with 4 bases between them. This chain's CDR3 is CASSSLNTGELFF. CDR3 nucleotides: TGTGCCAGCAGCTCCCTGAACACCGGGGAGCTGTTTTTT.

The rearrangement joins TRBV14 to TRBJ2-3, with 7 bases matching TRBD1. The CDR3 has 14 residues. Trimming removed 4 bases from V and 4 bases from J; junction bases left unmatched: 5. CDR1 SGHDN and CDR2 FVKESK come from the germline V gene. The chain's CDR3 is CASSPLTGPDTQYF. CDR3 nucleotides: TGTGCCAGCAGCCCTTTGACAGGGCCAGATACGCAGTATTTT.

The CDR3 region is CASSEAGNSYEQYF. The CDR3 nucleotides are TGCGCCAGCAGTGAGGCAGGGAACTCCTACGAGCAGTACTTC. The rearrangement links TRBV5-1 to TRBJ2-5, with D tentatively TRBD1 (5 bases). The J call is in doubt because the DNA end fits TRBJ2-7 better. The CDR3 totals 14 residues. CDR1 is SGHRS and CDR2 is YFSETQ in the germline V gene.

This sequence joins TRBV6-5 and TRBJ1-6, with D hard to call. The CDR3 runs to 16 residues. The V gene's germline CDR1 is MNHEY and CDR2 SVGAGI. V lost 2 bases, J lost 5 bases, and 13 bases lay in between. CDR3 bases: TGTGCCAGCAGTTACGAGCGGGGTATCCATAATTCACCCCTCCACTTT. Its translation is CASSYERGIHNSPLHF.

The J gene is TRBJ2-3, the V gene TRBV5-1; maybe TRBD2 (5 bases). Trimming removed 3 bases at V and 10 bases at J, with 21 bases between. The CDR3 runs 15 residues. Germline CDR1 reads SGHRS; CDR2 reads YFSETQ. DNA for the CDR3: TGCGCCAGCAGCTCCAACTCATTGACTAACATACCGCAGTATTTT. Its translation: CASSSNSLTNIPQYF.

This clone has only one observation. The chain has TRBV2 and TRBJ2-1; 7 bases are a match to TRBD1. J gave up 5 bases and V 7 bases, and 11 bases lay outside the gene matches. The CDR3 covers 15 residues. Germline CDR1 is SNHLY and CDR2 is FYNNEI. CDR3 protein: CASTHWTGINNEQFF. The DNA of the CDR3 is TGTGCCAGCACTCATTGGACAGGAATAAACAATGAGCAGTTCTTC.

V and J are TRBV7-2 and TRBJ1-2, with D possibly TRBD1 on 5 matching bases. The germline V gene encodes CDR1 SGHTA and CDR2 FQGNSA. V lost 1 base and J lost 4, with 16 bases in between. This CDR3 comprises 16 residues. The CDR3 sequence is CASSLEGIGASYGYTF. The CDR3 nucleotides read TGTGCCAGCAGCTTAGAAGGTATAGGGGCCTCCTATGGCTACACCTTC.

The rearrangement uses TRBV7-8 and TRBJ2-7, with TRBD2 matching over 13 bases. Trimming took 0 bases from V and 7 from J; bases not matched to a gene: 3. CDR3 length: 15 residues. The germline gives CDR1 SGHVS, CDR2 FQNEAQ. The DNA of the CDR3 is TGTGCCAGCAGCTTAGCGTTACTAGCGGGAGGGGAGCAGTACTTC. Translating gives CASSLALLAGGEQYF.

V usage is TRBV7-2 and J usage is TRBJ1-1; D is uncertain. From germline, CDR1 is SGHTA and CDR2 FQGNSA. The ends were cut back, 1 base at V and 11 bases at J, with 11 bases in the middle. CDR3 size: 12 residues. Here the CDR3 reads CASSLDVLRAFF. In nucleotides, the CDR3 is TGTGCCAGCAGCTTAGATGTCTTGCGGGCTTTCTTT.

J is TRBJ2-3 and V is TRBV9, with TRBD1 matching 8 bases. CDR3 length equals 16 residues. V gave up 4 bases and J gave up 3 bases; unmatched junction bases: 10. From germline, CDR1 is SGDLS and CDR2 YYNGEE. CDR3 residues: CASSLNNQGATDTQYF. The DNA for the CDR3 is TGTGCCAGCAGCTTAAACAATCAGGGGGCAACAGATACGCAGTATTTT.

This clone occurred a few times. The chain combines TRBV9 with TRBJ2-1, with TRBD2 matching 7 bases. The V and J ends lost 3 bases and 7 bases, in that order; junction bases with no gene match: 7. The germline gives CDR1 SGDLS, CDR2 YYNGEE. This CDR3 contains 14 residues. Written as DNA, the CDR3 is TGTGCCAGCAGCGAGCGGGGATTGAGTAATGAGCAGTTCTTC. This codes for CASSERGLSNEQFF. The complete variable domain, with remaining parts taken from reference TRBV9 and TRBJ2-1, reads DSGVTQTPKHLITATGQRVTLRCSPRSGDLSVYWYQQSLDQGLQFLIQYYNGEERAKGNILERFSAQQFPDLHSELNLSSLELGDSALYFCASSERGLSNEQFFGPGTRLTVL.

This chain uses TRBV19 with TRBJ1-5, with D tentatively TRBD1 (5 bases). Germline values: CDR1 LNHDA, CDR2 SQIVND (reference sequence). V was shortened by 7 bases and J by 0 bases, with 16 bases between the two germline ends. The CDR3 is made up of 16 amino acids. The CDR3: CASTSLGTYSNQPQHF. The DNA of the CDR3 is TGTGCCAGTACCTCGTTGGGGACTTATAGCAATCAGCCCCAGCATTTT.

The chain joins TRBV6-5 to TRBJ2-7; the match to TRBD1 covers 7 bases. The length of the CDR3 is 15 residues. Trimming cost V 6 bases and J 4 bases; bases outside gene matches: 12. Germline CDR1 reads MNHEY; CDR2 reads SVGAGI. The CDR3 loop reads CASRMSGTAIYEQYF. CDR3 coding DNA: TGTGCCAGCAGAATGTCCGGGACAGCCATATACGAGCAGTACTTC.

This clone was counted between two and nine times. CDR3 region: CASSYSGATGNEQYF. In DNA, the CDR3 is TGTGCCAGCAGTTACTCGGGGGCGACAGGGAACGAGCAGTACTTC. The chain carries TRBV6-5 and TRBJ2-7; the match to TRBD1 covers 7 bases. The CDR3 covers 15 residues. The trim removed 0 bases at V and 5 bases at J, leaving 7 bases unmatched. Per the germline V gene, CDR1 is MNHEY and CDR2 is SVGAGI.

The chain uses TRBV29-1 and TRBJ2-7, with 9 bases matching TRBD1. Per germline, CDR1 SQVTM and CDR2 ANQGSEA. The trim removed 1 base at V and 3 bases at J, leaving 4 bases unmatched. This CDR3 has 14 amino acids. Written as DNA, the CDR3 is TGCAGCGTTGAAGCCGGGACAGGGCGCTACGAGCAGTACTTC. Protein product: CSVEAGTGRYEQYF.

The CDR3: CASSEVGGSTDTQYF. The CDR3, as DNA: TGTGCCAGCAGTGAAGTCGGGGGGAGCACAGATACGCAGTATTTT. The chain joins TRBV2 to TRBJ2-3, with TRBD2 matching over 7 bases. Germline lookup yields CDR1 SNHLY and CDR2 FYNNEI. Trimming at V came to 1 base and at J to 0 bases, leaving 1 base not matched to a gene. This CDR3 has 15 amino acids. The variable domain in full, completed from reference TRBV2 and TRBJ2-3, reads EPEVTQTPSHQVTQMGQEVILRCVPISNHLYFYWYRQILGQKVEFLVSFYNNEISEKSEIFDDQFSVERPDGSNFTLKIRSTKLEDSAMYFCASSEVGGSTDTQYFGPGTRLTVL.

The rearrangement links TRBV29-1 to TRBJ2-1; 7 positions match TRBD2. The V gene end was trimmed by 7 bases and the J gene end by 5 bases; junction bases not matched to a gene: 8. CDR1 SQVTM and CDR2 ANQGSEA come from the germline V gene. This CDR3 contains 13 residues. The CDR3 DNA sequence: TGCAGCGGTCTTAGGGAGGGAAACAATGAGCAGTTCTTC. Protein: CSGLREGNNEQFF.

This clone appeared a single time. The gene calls are TRBV6-1 and TRBJ1-1, with D tentatively TRBD1 (6 bases). Trimming left V 7 bases short and J 3 bases short, with 18 bases between. The CDR3 totals 15 residues. Germline V gene data show CDR1 as MNHNS and CDR2 as SASEGT. This chain's CDR3 is CASTTLQGKDTEAFF. In DNA, the CDR3 is TGTGCCAGCACCACTCTACAGGGTAAGGACACTGAAGCTTTCTTT.

V is TRBV27 and J is TRBJ2-6; D gene ambiguous. From germline, CDR1 is MNHEY and CDR2 SMNVEV (reference sequence). The V end lost 5 bases, the J end lost 0 bases, and 11 bases lay between the germline ends. This CDR3 contains 16 residues. The CDR3 coding sequence is TGTGCCAGCAGTCCGCTTTACAGCTCTGGGGCCAACGTCCTGACTTTC. It codes for CASSPLYSSGANVLTF.